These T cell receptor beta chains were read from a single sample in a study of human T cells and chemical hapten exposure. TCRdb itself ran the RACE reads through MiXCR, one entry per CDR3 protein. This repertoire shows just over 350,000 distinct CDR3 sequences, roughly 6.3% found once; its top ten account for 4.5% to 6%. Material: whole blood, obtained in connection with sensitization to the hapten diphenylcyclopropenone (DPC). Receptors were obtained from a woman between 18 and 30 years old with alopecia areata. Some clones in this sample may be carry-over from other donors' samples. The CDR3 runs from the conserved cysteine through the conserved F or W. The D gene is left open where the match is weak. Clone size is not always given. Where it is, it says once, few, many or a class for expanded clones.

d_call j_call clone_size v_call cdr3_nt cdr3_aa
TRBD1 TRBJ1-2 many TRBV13 TGTGCCAGCAGCTCCGGGACAGACATTTATTATGGCTACACCTTC CASSSGTDIYYGYTF
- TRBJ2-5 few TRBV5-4 TGTGCCAGCAGCTTTGCGGGGACTCAAGAGACCCAGTACTTC CASSFAGTQETQYF
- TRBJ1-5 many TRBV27 TGTGCCAGCAGTGTATCAGGGGTTTCGGGTCAGCCCCAGCATTTT CASSVSGVSGQPQHF
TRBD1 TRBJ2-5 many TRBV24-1 TGTGCCACCAGTGATTTTGGACAGGAGCAAGAGACCCAGTACTTC CATSDFGQEQETQYF
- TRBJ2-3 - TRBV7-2 TGTGCCAGCAGCACAACCCCCACAGATACGCAGTATTTT CASSTTPTDTQYF
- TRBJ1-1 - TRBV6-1 TGTGCCAGCACTAAAACCGGGGTCAGGGACACTGAAGCTTTCTTT CASTKTGVRDTEAFF
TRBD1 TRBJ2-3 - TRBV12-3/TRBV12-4 TGTGCCAGCAGTTCCCGACAGGGAATAGATACGCAGTATTTT CASSSRQGIDTQYF
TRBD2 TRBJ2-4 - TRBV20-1 TGCAGTGCTAGGAAGTCTAGCGGGGGGCCTCTAGCCAAAAACATTCAGTACTTC CSARKSSGGPLAKNIQYF
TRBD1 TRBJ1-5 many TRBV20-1 TGCAGTGCCACTGGACAGGGCCGATATAGCAATCAGCCCCAGCATTTT CSATGQGRYSNQPQHF
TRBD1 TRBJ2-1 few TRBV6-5 TGTGCCTCCAAGGACCCAGGGGGTGGTGAGCAGTTCTTC CASKDPGGGEQFF
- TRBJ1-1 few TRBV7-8 TGTGCCAGCAGCCTGCCAGGTAGTACTAACACTGAAGCTTTCTTT CASSLPGSTNTEAFF
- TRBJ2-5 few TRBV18 TGTGCCAGCTCACCACCGGGGATACAAGAGACCCAGTACTTC CASSPPGIQETQYF
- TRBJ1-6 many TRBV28 TGTGCCAGCAGTTTGCCCTCGCCACATAAGTCCCTCCACTTT CASSLPSPHKSLHF
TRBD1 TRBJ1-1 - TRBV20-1 TGCAGTGCTAGATACGGACAGGGGGGAGACGCTGAAGCTTTCTTT CSARYGQGGDAEAFF
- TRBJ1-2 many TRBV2 TGTGCCAGCAGTGCGGGGGACGACTATGGCTACACCTTC CASSAGDDYGYTF
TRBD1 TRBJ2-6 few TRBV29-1 TGCAGCGTTTCGTCGGCCCAGGGGGCCCCTGGGGCCAACGTCCTGACTTTC CSVSSAQGAPGANVLTF
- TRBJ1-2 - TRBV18 TGTGCCAGCTTCGAACAGACCTTCAATAACTATGGCTACACCTTC CASFEQTFNNYGYTF
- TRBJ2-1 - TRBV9 TGTGCCAGCAGCGTCGAGGGATCAGCCTACAATGAGCAGTTCTTC CASSVEGSAYNEQFF
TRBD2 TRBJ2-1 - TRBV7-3 TGTGCCAGCAGCTTACGCCACTCTAGCGGAGAGCAGTTCTTC CASSLRHSSGEQFF
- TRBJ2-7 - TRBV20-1 TGCAGTGCCGTCGGCCGGGACTCAGCCCCCTACGAGCAGTACTTC CSAVGRDSAPYEQYF
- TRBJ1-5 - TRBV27 TGTGCCAGCAGTACGGGGAGAAATCAGCCCCAGCATTTT CASSTGRNQPQHF
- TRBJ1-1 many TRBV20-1 TGCAGTGCTAGGAGTCGAGCTTTCTTT CSARSRAFF
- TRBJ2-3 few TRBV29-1 TGCAGCGTTGTTGGAGCGTCAGATACGCAGTATTTT CSVVGASDTQYF
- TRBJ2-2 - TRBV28 TGTGCCAGCAGTTCCAGGCCTTGGGGCGTAGGGTCGGCCGGGGAGCTGTTTTTT CASSSRPWGVGSAGELFF
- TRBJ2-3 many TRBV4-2 TGTGCCAGCAGTCAAAACCTCCTTGGGGACAGCACAGATACGCAGTATTTT CASSQNLLGDSTDTQYF
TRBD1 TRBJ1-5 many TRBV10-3 TGTGCCATCAGTGAAGGCGCAGGGGGAGACAATCAGCCCCAGCATTTT CAISEGAGGDNQPQHF
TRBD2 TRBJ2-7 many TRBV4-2 TGTGCCAGCTCCCAGCCCAGCGGGGGTTACGAGCAGTACTTC CASSQPSGGYEQYF
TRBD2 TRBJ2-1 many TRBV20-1 TGCAGTGCTAGAGGACTAGCGGGGAGGGGAGAGCAGTTCTTC CSARGLAGRGEQFF
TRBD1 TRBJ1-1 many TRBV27 TGTGCCAGCAGAGGGACGACAGGGGCAGTCGACACTGAAGCTTTCTTT CASRGTTGAVDTEAFF
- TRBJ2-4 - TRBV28 TGTGCCACATACGGGCAGGGTAGCAACATTCAGTACTTC CATYGQGSNIQYF
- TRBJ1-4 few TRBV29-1 TGCAGCGTTTTACCCGCGAGTGAGGAACTGTTTTTT CSVLPASEELFF
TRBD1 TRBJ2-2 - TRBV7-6 TGTGCCAGCAGCGCTCGACAGGGGATGGAATACCTAAGAAACACCGGGGAGCTGTTTTTT CASSARQGMEYLRNTGELFF
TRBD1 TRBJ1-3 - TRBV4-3 TGCGCCAGCAGCCCCTACAGGGGCGCAGGAAACACCATATATTTT CASSPYRGAGNTIYF
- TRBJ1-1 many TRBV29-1 TGCAGCGTTGGAGGGAGTGTAGTAGCTTTCTTT CSVGGSVVAFF
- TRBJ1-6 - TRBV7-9 TGTGCCAGCTCGGCGGGTGGCTCACCCCTCCACTTT CASSAGGSPLHF
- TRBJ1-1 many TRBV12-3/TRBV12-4 TGTGCCAGCACCTACGGGGGACCCACTGAAGCTTTCTTT CASTYGGPTEAFF
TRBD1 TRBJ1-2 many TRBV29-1 TGCAGCGCACACACCCGGGACAGCAGAACCCTTGGCTACACCTTC CSAHTRDSRTLGYTF
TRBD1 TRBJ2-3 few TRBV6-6 TGTGCCAGCAATAACCCCCTACGGACAGGAATCACAGATACGCAGTATTTT CASNNPLRTGITDTQYF
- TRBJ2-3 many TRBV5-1 TGCGCCAGCAGCCGAGCGGGCACAGATACGCAGTATTTT CASSRAGTDTQYF
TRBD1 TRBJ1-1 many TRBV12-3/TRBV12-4 TGTGCCAGCAGGTTACGGACAGGGTTGGACACTGAAGCTTTCTTT CASRLRTGLDTEAFF
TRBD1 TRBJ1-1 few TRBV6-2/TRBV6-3 TGTGCCAGCAGTTACAGGGGGCACACTGAAGCTTTCTTT CASSYRGHTEAFF
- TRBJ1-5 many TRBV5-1 TGCGCCAGCAGCATCGGGCCGACGGGGCAGCCCCAGCATTTT CASSIGPTGQPQHF
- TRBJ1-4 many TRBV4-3 TGCGCCAGCAGCCAAAGTCCAGGGACCGGTGAAAAACTGTTTTTT CASSQSPGTGEKLFF
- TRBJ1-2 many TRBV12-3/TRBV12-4 TGTGCCAGCAGCTCGCGATCCGAATTCCCAAACTATGGCTACACCTTC CASSSRSEFPNYGYTF
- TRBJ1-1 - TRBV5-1 TGCGCCAGCAGCCCTTCAGACTTGAACACTGAAGCTTTCTTT CASSPSDLNTEAFF
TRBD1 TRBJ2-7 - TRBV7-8 TGTGCCAGCAGCTTAGCGAGGGGGCTAACCTACGAGCAGTACTTC CASSLARGLTYEQYF
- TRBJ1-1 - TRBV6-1 TGTGCCAGCAGTGAAAGCAGGAGGAACACTGAAGCTTTCTTT CASSESRRNTEAFF
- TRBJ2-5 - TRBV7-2 TGTGCCAGCAGCTCCGGACGAGGAGAGACCCAGTACTTC CASSSGRGETQYF
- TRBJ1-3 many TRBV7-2 TGTGCCAGCAGCAAGAACCTACTGCAGCTAGAATTTGGAAACACCATATATTTT CASSKNLLQLEFGNTIYF
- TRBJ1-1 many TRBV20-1 TGCAGTGCTACAAGACAGAAGGGGACTGAAGCTTTCTTT CSATRQKGTEAFF
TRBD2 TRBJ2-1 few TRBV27 TGTGCCAGCAGCTCCGCGGGGGGTACCACCTACAATGAGCAGTTCTTC CASSSAGGTTYNEQFF
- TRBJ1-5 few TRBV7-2 TGTGCCAGCAGCCGAATGAGCGGGGTTAGCAATCAGCCCCAGCATTTT CASSRMSGVSNQPQHF
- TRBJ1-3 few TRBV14 TGTGCCAGCAGCCAAGATGCCCGGGGCGGGGATGGAAACACCATATATTTT CASSQDARGGDGNTIYF
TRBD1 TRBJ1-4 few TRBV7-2 TGTGCCAGCAGCTTACGTGGACAGGGAGGTGAAAAACTGTTTTTT CASSLRGQGGEKLFF